Given below is one TCR beta chain in context. Its antigen is unknown. The source of the sample is a study of identifying expanded T cells in peripheral blood. Study-wide results and limits: About 1.2 clones differed between technical replicates, versus around 15 and 19 over time.

No infections or other immune events were documented during collection. The table came from immunoSEQ multiplex PCR; TCRdb's copy has only in-frame clones and leaves some out. The repertoire includes 45,000 to 75,000 clones, about four fifths of them detected once, and about 15% sits in the top ten. V lost 2 bases and J lost 5, with 13 bases in between. This CDR3 contains 15 residues. Germline V gives CDR1 MGHRA, CDR2 YSYEKL. Sequencing input: blood. This TCR derives from a person between 18 and 75 years old in good health. J is TRBJ2-1 and V is TRBV4-1; D call uncertain. In DNA, the CDR3 is TGCGCCAGCAGCCAATCCCCCCACAGCAACAATGAGCAGTTCTTC. Translation gives CASSQSPHSNNEQFF.